Below are 26 T cell receptor beta chains sequenced from a single sample in a study of beta chain features in type 1 diabetes. Expressed TCRB transcripts were sequenced because the entire RNA isolate underwent reverse transcription. The repertoire was sequenced with immunoSEQ multiplex PCR; TCRdb's copy has only in-frame clones and lacks some. The sample includes more than 300,000 clones, approximately 8.2% of them seen just once. Sequenced: central memory CD4+ T cells from blood. Receptors originate from a woman aged 18-30 years in good health.

The V call is TRBV29-1, the J call TRBJ2-5, with D perhaps TRBD1 (5 bases). Germline V lookup: CDR1 SQVTM, CDR2 ANQGSEA. The V and J ends lost 7 bases and 0 bases respectively, with 21 bases between them. This CDR3 region has 16 residues. CDR3 nucleotide sequence: TGCAGCGCCTCGAAAAGGAGAGCAGGGAACCAAGAGACCCAGTACTTC. This encodes CSASKRRAGNQETQYF.

This clone was detected a few times. This rearrangement joins TRBV11-2 to TRBJ2-3; D is possibly TRBD1 or TRBD2 (5 bases each). CDR1 SGHAT and CDR2 FQNNGV come from the germline V gene. Trimming removed 5 bases from V and 4 bases from J, with 10 bases in between. This CDR3 has 13 residues. The DNA for the CDR3 is TGTGCCAGCAGCCCCCGGGGCCCAGATACGCAGTATTTT. Protein: CASSPRGPDTQYF.

This chain links TRBV29-1 with TRBJ2-1, with 9 bases identical to TRBD2. CDR1 is SQVTM and CDR2 is ANQGSEA in the germline V gene. The CDR3 spans 15 residues. J was trimmed by 5 bases and V by 4 bases; bases with no gene match: 9. The CDR3 loop is CSVGATSGIDNEQFF. The CDR3 DNA follows: TGCAGCGTTGGGGCGACTAGCGGAATAGACAATGAGCAGTTCTTC.

As to this clone: This may stem from a read error, because a much larger clone lies one nucleotide away. The rearrangement links TRBV27 to TRBJ2-6; D is possibly TRBD1 or TRBD2 (5 bases each). The V end was cut by 6 bases, the J end by 3 bases, with 6 bases between. CDR3 length: 13 residues. Germline V gene data show CDR1 as MNHEY and CDR2 as SMNVEV (reference sequence). The CDR3 region is CASRGVGANVLTF. The DNA for the CDR3 is TGTGCCAGCAGGGGGGTTGGGGCCAACGTCCTGACTTTC.

This clone was observed a handful of times. The genes are TRBV28 and TRBJ2-3, with D possibly being TRBD2 (7 bases). V lost 2 bases and J 4 bases, leaving 13 bases between the germline ends. The germline V gene has CDR1 MDHEN and CDR2 SYDVKM. The CDR3 is 15 residues long. In DNA form, the CDR3 reads TGTGCCAGCAGTTTAGCGGGGGCCAGTTCAGATACGCAGTATTTT. Protein product: CASSLAGASSDTQYF. The full variable domain, in which reference TRBV28 and TRBJ2-3 provide the parts outside the CDR3, is DVKVTQSSRYLVKRTGEKVFLECVQDMDHENMFWYRQDPGLGLRLIYFSYDVKMKEKGDIPEGYSVSREKKERFSLILESASTNQTSMYLCASSLAGASSDTQYFGPGTRLTVL.

This clone was detected only a few times. The chain carries TRBV5-1 and TRBJ2-3, with TRBD1 identical over 7 bases. Losses at the gene ends were 6 bases for V and 1 base for J; bases not matched to a gene: 5. There are 14 residues in the CDR3. Germline V lookup: CDR1 SGHRS, CDR2 YFSETQ. In DNA, the CDR3 is TGCGCCAGCACCATTGGACAGGGCACAGATACGCAGTATTTT. Encoded protein: CASTIGQGTDTQYF.

This sequence joins TRBV7-2 and TRBJ2-3; D is perhaps TRBD1 (5 bases). The CDR3 is 12 residues long. Germline V gene sequence: CDR1 SGHTA, CDR2 FQGNSA. Trimming removed 4 bases at V and 8 bases at J, with 10 bases between. The CDR3 DNA is TGTGCCAGCAGCTCGACAGAGGCTACGCAGTATTTT. Its translation: CASSSTEATQYF.

A remark on this clone: This sample includes further DNA sequences coding for the same CDR3. This chain joins TRBV7-3 and TRBJ2-1; D unresolved. With 0 bases removed from V and 4 bases from J, the gap between germline ends came to 4 bases. Per germline, CDR1 SGHTA and CDR2 FQGTGA. This CDR3 has 13 residues. The CDR3 loop reads CASSLTSYNEQFF. The CDR3 DNA reads as TGTGCCAGCAGCTTAACTAGTTACAATGAGCAGTTCTTC.

This clone was recorded at least ten times. This CDR3 is CSVEDRINTMGDEQFF. The CDR3 DNA reads TGCAGCGTTGAAGATCGTATAAATACGATGGGCGATGAGCAGTTCTTC. The chain has TRBV29-1 and TRBJ2-1; D gene unclear. The CDR3 has 16 amino acids. Germline V gives CDR1 SQVTM, CDR2 ANQGSEA. V was pared by 0 bases and J by 8 bases, with 20 bases between.

In its sample, this clone was seen a few times. The genes are TRBV15 and TRBJ1-1; perhaps TRBD1 as D (6 bases). V lost 4 bases and J 4 bases, leaving 13 bases between the germline ends. The germline CDR1 and CDR2 sequences are LNHNV and YYDKDF (reference sequence). CDR3 length: 14 residues. CDR3 sequence (DNA): TGTGCCACCAGCACCCTCGGGGGCGGCACTGAAGCTTTCTTT. Protein product: CATSTLGGGTEAFF. Complete variable domain (other parts from reference TRBV15 and TRBJ1-1): DAMVIQNPRYQVTQFGKPVTLSCSQTLNHNVMYWYQQKSSQAPKLLFHYYDKDFNNEADTPDNFQSRRPNTSFCFLDIRSPGLGDTAMYLCATSTLGGGTEAFFGQGTRLTVV.

The chain couples TRBV19 to TRBJ2-7; 12 bases are a match to TRBD2. This CDR3 has 16 residues. The trim removed 4 bases at V and 0 bases at J, leaving 4 bases unmatched. Per the germline V gene, CDR1 is LNHDA and CDR2 is SQIVND (reference sequence). CDR3 coding DNA: TGTGCCAGTAGTACTGGACTAGCGGGAATCTCCTACGAGCAGTACTTC. Translating it yields CASSTGLAGISYEQYF. Variable domain in full (rest from reference TRBV19 and TRBJ2-7): DGGITQSPKYLFRKEGQNVTLSCEQNLNHDAMYWYRQDPGQGLRLIYYSQIVNDFQKGDIAEGYSVSREKKESFPLTVTSAQKNPTAFYLCASSTGLAGISYEQYFGPGTRLTVT.

The chain recombines TRBV7-9 with TRBJ2-3; perhaps TRBD1 as D (5 bases). The V end was cut by 5 bases, the J end by 8 bases, with 20 bases between. The length of the CDR3 is 15 residues. Looked up from germline, CDR1 is SEHNR and CDR2 is FQNEAQ (reference sequence). This CDR3 is CASSSSTLRVATQYF. The DNA for the CDR3 is TGTGCCAGCAGCAGTTCGACCCTCAGGGTCGCTACGCAGTATTTT.

V usage is TRBV11-2 and J usage is TRBJ2-2; D might be TRBD1 or TRBD2, each matching 6 bases. V was shortened by 3 bases and J by 5 bases, with 19 bases between the two germline ends. The length of the CDR3 is 17 residues. Germline loops: CDR1 SGHAT, CDR2 FQNNGV. CDR3 bases: TGTGCCAGCAGCTTGGGGGGCCCAGGGGCTGGGACCGGGGAGCTGTTTTTT. Translation: CASSLGGPGAGTGELFF.

The CDR3 is CASSAGLRETQYF. In DNA form, the CDR3 reads TGTGCCAGCAGCGCCGGTCTACGGGAGACCCAGTACTTC. This chain joins TRBV7-2 and TRBJ2-5; D ambiguous. V gave up 5 bases and J gave up 5 bases, with 12 bases separating them. Germline V CDR1 and CDR2: SGHTA, FQGNSA. CDR3 length: 13 amino acids.

The chain joins TRBV18 to TRBJ2-7, with D possibly being TRBD2 (5 bases). Looked up from germline, CDR1 is KGHSH and CDR2 is LQKENI. The CDR3 has 13 amino acids. V was clipped by 8 bases and J by 4 bases, with 15 bases between them. CDR3 region: CASRLARGYEQYF. As DNA, the CDR3 is TGTGCCAGCCGCCTTGCGAGAGGGTACGAGCAGTACTTC. The whole variable domain, remainder taken from reference TRBV18 and TRBJ2-7, is NAGVMQNPRHLVRRRGQEARLRCSPMKGHSHVYWYRQLPEEGLKFMVYLQKENIIDESGMPKERFSAEFPKEGPSILRIQQVVRGDSAAYFCASRLARGYEQYFGPGTRLTVT.

DNA of the CDR3: TGTGCCAGCAGTTTGGAGCGGGAGTACAATGAGCAGTTCTTC. Residues: CASSLEREYNEQFF. The chain employs TRBV28 and TRBJ2-1, with 8 nucleotides matching TRBD2. Germline V gives CDR1 MDHEN, CDR2 SYDVKM. V lost 3 bases and J lost 4; bases outside the gene matches: 2. This CDR3 is 14 amino acids long.

This clone was counted a few times. This chain uses TRBV9 with TRBJ2-1; the D gene is possibly TRBD2 (6 bases). V was pared by 4 bases and J by 0 bases, with 11 bases between. This CDR3 is built from 15 residues. CDR1 is SGDLS, CDR2 YYNGEE, per germline. In DNA, the CDR3 is TGTGCCAGCAGCCTACAACTAGCCTCCTACAATGAGCAGTTCTTC. It yields the protein CASSLQLASYNEQFF.

This clone was seen a handful of times. The rearrangement uses TRBV7-3 and TRBJ2-3, with 10 bases aligning to TRBD2. Germline V gene lookup returns CDR1 SGHTA and CDR2 FQGTGA. This CDR3 comprises 14 residues. With V trimmed by 7 bases and J by 4 bases, 5 bases remained unmatched. The CDR3 nucleotides read TGTGCCAGCAAACTAGCGGGATTTGCAGATACGCAGTATTTT. Amino acids: CASKLAGFADTQYF.

The chain employs TRBV21-1 and TRBJ2-4; TRBD2 reflects the table's D call only, with no check against the DNA. TRBV21-1 is a pseudogene. The CDR3 consists of 8 residues. CDR3 nucleotides: TGTGCCAGCTCTAATCAGTACTTC. It yields the protein CASSNQYF.

The chain carries TRBV5-1 and TRBJ2-5; D is possibly TRBD1 (6 bases). Trimming removed 4 bases at V and 1 base at J, with 11 bases between. Germline CDR1 and CDR2: SGHRS and YFSETQ. The CDR3 runs 14 residues. The CDR3 region is CASSVGTPQETQYF. The CDR3 DNA reads as TGCGCCAGCAGCGTGGGGACACCCCAAGAGACCCAGTACTTC.

This clone has a handful of counts. This chain links TRBV5-1 with TRBJ2-7; D not resolved. Per germline, CDR1 SGHRS and CDR2 YFSETQ. The V gene lost 0 bases and the J gene lost 2 bases, with 15 bases spanning the gap. This CDR3 region has 16 residues. CDR3 region: CASSLVPFFGAYEQYF. The CDR3 DNA is TGCGCCAGCAGCTTGGTCCCCTTTTTCGGAGCCTACGAGCAGTACTTC.

The CDR3 DNA is TGTGCCAGCAGCAAACGGACGGATGCCCTTCCTCAGCCCCAGCATTTT. Protein sequence: CASSKRTDALPQPQHF. The gene calls are TRBV7-2 and TRBJ1-5; D remains ambiguous. The CDR3 is 16 residues long. Germline CDR1 SGHTA, CDR2 FQGNSA. V gave up 5 bases and J gave up 6 bases, with 20 bases separating them.

This clone appeared a few times. The genes are TRBV7-2 and TRBJ2-1; 9 nucleotides align to TRBD2. This CDR3 is built from 14 residues. V shed 1 base, J shed 6 bases, and the junction held 1 base outside the gene matches. Germline V CDR1 and CDR2: SGHTA, FQGNSA. The CDR3 nucleotides read TGTGCCAGCAGCTTAGTACTAGCGGGCAATGAGCAGTTCTTC. Amino acid sequence: CASSLVLAGNEQFF.

This clone was seen many times. This chain uses TRBV6-5 with TRBJ2-1; 14 positions agree with TRBD2. The V gene end was trimmed by 2 bases and the J gene end by 9 bases; junction bases not matched to a gene: 6. Germline V CDR1 and CDR2: MNHEY, SVGAGI. The CDR3 extends over 16 amino acids. Here the CDR3 reads CASSYEGLAGVSEQFF. CDR3 in DNA: TGTGCCAGCAGTTACGAGGGACTAGCGGGAGTGAGTGAGCAGTTCTTC.

This clone was picked up a small number of times. The chain couples TRBV2 to TRBJ1-1, with TRBD1 identical over 8 bases. This CDR3 has 14 amino acids. Trimming took 6 bases from V and 1 from J; bases not matched to a gene: 4. Looked up from germline, CDR1 is SNHLY and CDR2 is FYNNEI. In DNA form, the CDR3 reads TGTGCCAGCAGCGCCGGGACAGGGAACACTGAAGCTTTCTTT. Protein product: CASSAGTGNTEAFF.

The V and J genes are TRBV27 and TRBJ2-7, with TRBD2 matching 14 bases. The CDR3 contains 15 residues. From germline, CDR1 is MNHEY and CDR2 SMNVEV (reference sequence). V shed 6 bases, J shed 12 bases, and the junction held 13 bases outside the gene matches. Here the CDR3 reads CASRLGTSGRLPLYF. The CDR3 nucleotides are TGTGCCAGCAGACTCGGGACTAGCGGGAGACTCCCTCTGTACTTC.